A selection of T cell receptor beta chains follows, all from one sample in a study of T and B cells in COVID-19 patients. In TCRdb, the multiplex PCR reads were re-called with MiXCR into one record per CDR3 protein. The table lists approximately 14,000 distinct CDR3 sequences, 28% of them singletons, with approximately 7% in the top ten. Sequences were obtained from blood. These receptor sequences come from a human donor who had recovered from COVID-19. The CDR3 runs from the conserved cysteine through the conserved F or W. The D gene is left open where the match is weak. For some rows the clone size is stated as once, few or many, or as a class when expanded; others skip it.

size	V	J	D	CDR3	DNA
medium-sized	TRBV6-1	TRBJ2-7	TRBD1	CASSEVDRVYEQYF	TGTGCCAGCAGTGAGGTGGACAGGGTCTACGAGCAGTACTTC
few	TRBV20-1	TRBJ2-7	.	CSATRQKYEQYF	TGCAGTGCTACAAGACAGAAGTACGAGCAGTACTTC
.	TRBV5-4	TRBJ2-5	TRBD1	CASSRDSQETQYF	TGTGCCAGCAGCCGGGACAGCCAAGAGACCCAGTACTTC
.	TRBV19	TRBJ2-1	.	CASSSDGGPYNEQFF	TGTGCCAGCAGTTCCGACGGAGGCCCCTACAATGAGCAGTTCTTC
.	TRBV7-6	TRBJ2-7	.	CASSLRTPGLGEQYF	TGTGCCAGCAGCTTAAGAACCCCGGGACTGGGGGAGCAGTACTTC
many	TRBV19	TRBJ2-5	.	CASSIVTGETQYF	TGTGCCAGTAGTATAGTAACGGGAGAGACCCAGTACTTC
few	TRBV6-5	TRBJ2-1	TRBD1	CASSLGQGVDEQFF	TGTGCCAGCAGTTTGGGACAGGGAGTGGATGAGCAGTTCTTC
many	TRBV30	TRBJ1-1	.	CAWSQTGNTEAFF	TGTGCCTGGAGTCAGACGGGGAACACTGAAGCTTTCTTT
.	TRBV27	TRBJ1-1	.	CASRATRGTEAFF	TGTGCCAGCAGGGCTACCCGAGGAACTGAAGCTTTCTTT
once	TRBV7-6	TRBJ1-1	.	CASSERGTTMNTEAFF	TGTGCCAGCAGCGAGCGCGGGACAACCATGAACACTGAAGCTTTCTTT
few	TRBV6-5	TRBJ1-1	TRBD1	CASSQGQGWNTEAFF	TGTGCCAGCAGTCAGGGACAGGGGTGGAACACTGAAGCTTTCTTT
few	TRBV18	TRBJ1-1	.	CASSSYLQGPNTEAFF	TGTGCCAGCTCAAGCTATTTACAGGGCCCGAACACTGAAGCTTTCTTT
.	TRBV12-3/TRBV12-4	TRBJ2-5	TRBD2	CASRTSGRAETQYF	TGTGCCAGCAGAACTAGCGGGAGGGCAGAGACCCAGTACTTC
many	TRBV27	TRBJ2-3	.	CASSFDGRGTDTQYF	TGTGCCAGCAGTTTCGACGGCAGGGGTACAGATACGCAGTATTTT
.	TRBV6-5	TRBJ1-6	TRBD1	CASSGQGTSSYNSPLHF	TGTGCCAGCAGCGGACAGGGGACGAGCTCCTATAATTCACCCCTCCACTTT
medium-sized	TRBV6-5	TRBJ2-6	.	CASSPRNSGANVLTF	TGTGCCAGCAGTCCCAGGAACTCTGGGGCCAACGTCCTGACTTTC
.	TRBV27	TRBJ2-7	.	CASSLRESSYEQYF	TGTGCCAGCAGTTTAAGGGAGAGCTCCTACGAGCAGTACTTC
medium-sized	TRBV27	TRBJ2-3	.	CASSLGGGTDTQYF	TGTGCCAGCAGTTTGGGGGGAGGCACAGATACGCAGTATTTT
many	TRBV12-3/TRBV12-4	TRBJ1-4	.	CASSFGGVEKLFF	TGTGCCAGCAGTTTTGGGGGAGTCGAAAAACTGTTTTTT
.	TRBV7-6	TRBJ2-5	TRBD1	CASSYGTGAGETQYF	TGTGCCAGCAGCTATGGGACAGGAGCTGGGGAGACCCAGTACTTC
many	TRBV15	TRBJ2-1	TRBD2	CATSREVAGGRIEQFF	TGTGCCACCAGCAGAGAGGTAGCGGGGGGGCGGATTGAGCAGTTCTTC
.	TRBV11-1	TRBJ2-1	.	CASSSTDIDEQFF	TGTGCCAGCAGCTCGACAGATATCGATGAGCAGTTCTTC
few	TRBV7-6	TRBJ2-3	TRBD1	CASRSTGTGRRAQYF	TGTGCCAGCAGGTCGACGGGGACAGGGCGGAGGGCGCAGTATTTT
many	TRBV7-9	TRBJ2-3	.	CASSSRGQDTQYF	TGTGCCAGCAGCTCCAGGGGACAAGATACGCAGTATTTT
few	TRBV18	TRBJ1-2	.	CASSPQVGNYGYTF	TGTGCCAGCTCGCCCCAGGTGGGAAACTATGGCTACACCTTC
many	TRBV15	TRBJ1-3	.	CATSRELYSGNTIYF	TGTGCCACCAGCAGAGAACTGTACTCTGGAAACACCATATATTTT
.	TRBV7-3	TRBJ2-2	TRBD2	CASSSHGTSGRRTGELFF	TGTGCCAGCAGCTCCCATGGGACTAGCGGGAGGAGGACCGGGGAGCTGTTTTTT
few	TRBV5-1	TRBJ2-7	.	CASSLVVSPYEQYF	TGCGCCAGCAGCTTGGTTGTTAGCCCCTACGAGCAGTACTTC
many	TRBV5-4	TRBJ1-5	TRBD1	CASSWDSPPHQHF	TGTGCCAGCAGTTGGGACAGTCCTCCACACCAGCATTTT
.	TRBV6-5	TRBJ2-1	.	CASSYSVPWGNEQFF	TGTGCCAGCAGTTACTCGGTCCCATGGGGCAATGAGCAGTTCTTC
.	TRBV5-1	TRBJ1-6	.	CASSLRAGSIPNSPLHF	TGCGCCAGCAGCTTGAGGGCGGGATCAATCCCCAATTCACCCCTCCACTTT
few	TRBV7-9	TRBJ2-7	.	CASSFLSFASRDEQYF	TGTGCCAGCAGCTTCCTATCTTTTGCTTCTAGGGACGAGCAGTACTTC
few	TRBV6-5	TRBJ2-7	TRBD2	CASSYSLTSGSNEQYF	TGTGCCAGCAGTTACTCTTTGACTAGCGGGAGCAACGAGCAGTACTTC
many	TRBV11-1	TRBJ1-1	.	CASFQLGARMNTEAFF	TGTGCCAGCTTCCAGTTGGGGGCTCGGATGAACACTGAAGCTTTCTTT
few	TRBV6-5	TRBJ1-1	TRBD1	CASSLGTGGRTEAFF	TGTGCCAGCAGTCTTGGGACAGGGGGAAGGACTGAAGCTTTCTTT
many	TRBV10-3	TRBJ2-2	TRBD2	CAISDSGRGTGELFF	TGTGCCATCAGTGACAGCGGGAGGGGAACCGGGGAGCTGTTTTTT
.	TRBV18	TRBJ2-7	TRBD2	CASSPPPGLAGGDSYEQYF	TGTGCCAGCTCACCACCCCCCGGACTAGCGGGGGGCGACTCCTACGAGCAGTACTTC
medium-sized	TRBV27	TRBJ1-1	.	CASSTRGSTEAFF	TGTGCCAGCAGTACCAGGGGAAGCACTGAAGCTTTCTTT